This TCR beta chain was found in a study of cytomegalovirus exposure and HLA in healthy donors. In its sample, this clone was seen once. This PCR relied on a set of 60 Vbeta primers and 13 Jbeta primers. Using immunoSEQ multiplex PCR, the repertoire was profiled, and TCRdb retains in-frame clones only, with some absent. The table records roughly 190,000 clones, roughly 80% of them present only once. Sequencing was done on a sample of PBMCs. The receptor comes from a woman under 30 in good health and CMV-seronegative.

This chain's CDR3 is CASSSRQGIPGSEQFF. The CDR3 DNA sequence: TGTGCCAGCAGTTCCCGACAGGGAATCCCGGGCAGTGAGCAGTTCTTC. The chain links TRBV27 to TRBJ2-1, with TRBD1 identical over 7 bases. J gave up 9 bases and V 4 bases, and 15 bases lay outside the gene matches. This CDR3 has 16 amino acids. Germline V gene lookup returns CDR1 MNHEY and CDR2 SMNVEV (reference sequence).